A single sample is the source of the 2 T cell receptor beta chains below, sequenced in a study of blood T cell repertoires in COVID-19. Libraries were prepared by immunoSEQ multiplex PCR; TCRdb keeps only in-frame clonotypes and omits some of them. The sample lists around 30,000 clones, approximately 88% occurring once. Material: peripheral blood. These receptor sequences come from a woman aged 40 to 50 with active or convalescent COVID-19.

The CDR3 nucleotides are TGCGCCAGCAGCTTGGTGACAGCGGGAGCCTACAATGAGCAGTTCTTC. It encodes CASSLVTAGAYNEQFF. The V gene is TRBV5-1, the J gene TRBJ2-1; 8 bases agree with TRBD2. J lost 2 bases, V lost 0 bases, and 4 bases had no gene match. Germline values: CDR1 SGHRS, CDR2 YFSETQ. The CDR3 is 16 residues long. The whole variable domain, filled in from reference TRBV5-1 and TRBJ2-1, reads KAGVTQTPRYLIKTRGQQVTLSCSPISGHRSVSWYQQTPGQGLQFLFEYFSETQRNKGNFPGRFSGRQFSNSRSEMNVSTLELGDSALYLCASSLVTAGAYNEQFFGPGTRLTVL.

V usage is TRBV27 and J usage is TRBJ2-7; TRBD2 agrees at 10 bases. Germline V gene data show CDR1 as MNHEY and CDR2 as SMNVEV (reference sequence). Unmatched junction bases numbered 18, after V lost 5 bases and J lost 5 bases. The CDR3 runs to 18 residues. This chain's CDR3 is CASSPSSGSLLSQNEQYF. As DNA, the CDR3 is TGTGCCAGCAGTCCGTCTAGCGGGAGTTTGCTCAGCCAAAACGAGCAGTACTTC.